These 7 T cell receptor beta chains came from one sample sequenced in a study of blood T cell repertoires in COVID-19. Only in-frame clones appear in the TCRdb table, and some are missing; sequencing was by immunoSEQ multiplex PCR. The table lists 400,000 or so clones, around 84% of them singletons, with 2.5% to 3.5% in the top ten. Sequenced input: peripheral blood. The receptor set was obtained from a human donor in a cohort sampled during active COVID-19.

J is TRBJ1-5 and V is TRBV3-1 (or the pseudogene TRBV3-2); 7 bases line up with TRBD1. This CDR3 is 15 amino acids long. V gave up 1 base and J gave up 4 bases; unmatched junction bases: 4. CDR1 and CDR2 (germline): LGHDT, YNNKEL (reference sequence). The CDR3 sequence is CASSQGNRGNQPQHF. In DNA form, the CDR3 reads TGTGCCAGCAGCCAAGGGAACAGGGGTAATCAGCCCCAGCATTTT.

This clone was counted a single time. This chain uses TRBV7-2 with TRBJ2-1, with a weak D call TRBD2 (6 bases). The CDR3 runs to 13 residues. Trimming removed 6 bases at V and 7 bases at J, with 13 bases between. CDR1 and CDR2 (germline): SGHTA, FQGNSA. The CDR3 reads CASSSSGGNEQFF. DNA for the CDR3: TGTGCCAGCAGTAGTAGCGGTGGGAATGAGCAGTTCTTC.

CDR3 sequence (DNA): TGTGCCAGCAGCGGGTTCGCTGAGGGCGGCTACACCTTC. Translated, it gives CASSGFAEGGYTF. This chain connects TRBV7-2 to TRBJ1-2; D not resolved. The V end lost 5 bases, the J end lost 8 bases, and 15 bases lay between the germline ends. Looked up from germline, CDR1 is SGHTA and CDR2 is FQGNSA. The CDR3 runs 13 residues. Together with reference TRBV7-2 and TRBJ1-2, the CDR3 gives the full variable domain: GAGVSQSPSNKVTEKGKDVELRCDPISGHTALYWYRQSLGQGLEFLIYFQGNSAPDKSGLPSDRFSAERTGGSVSTLTIQRTQQEDSAVYLCASSGFAEGGYTFGSGTRLTVV.

In regard to this clone: Other DNA sequences within the sample encode an identical CDR3. The chain joins TRBV12-3 or TRBV12-4 to TRBJ2-7; 7 bases agree with TRBD2. Trimming cost V 6 bases and J 0 bases; bases outside gene matches: 2. This CDR3 spans 13 amino acids. The CDR3 is CASSRDYSYEQYF. The DNA for the CDR3 is TGTGCCAGCAGCCGGGACTACTCCTACGAGCAGTACTTC.

This chain uses TRBV9 with TRBJ2-5; no firm D call. This CDR3 region has 13 residues. With 5 bases removed from V and 2 bases from J, the gap between germline ends came to 10 bases. Germline V lookup: CDR1 SGDLS, CDR2 YYNGEE. The CDR3 is CASSKSLQETQYF. The CDR3 nucleotides read TGTGCCAGCAGTAAGAGCTTACAAGAGACCCAGTACTTC.

CDR3 DNA sequence: TGTGCCAGCAGTTACGAGGGAGGCTCCTACGAGCAGTACTTC. As protein: CASSYEGGSYEQYF. The rearrangement uses TRBV28 and TRBJ2-7; D perhaps matches TRBD2 (6 bases). The CDR3 is made up of 14 amino acids. Trimming cost V 4 bases and J 0 bases, with 10 bases left between them. Germline loops: CDR1 MDHEN, CDR2 SYDVKM. The entire variable domain, with the rest obtained from reference TRBV28 and TRBJ2-7, is as follows: DVKVTQSSRYLVKRTGEKVFLECVQDMDHENMFWYRQDPGLGLRLIYFSYDVKMKEKGDIPEGYSVSREKKERFSLILESASTNQTSMYLCASSYEGGSYEQYFGPGTRLTVT.

The CDR3 coding sequence is TGTGCCAGCAGTGAATCTTCTATGGCCGGGGGAGCTTTCTTT. As protein: CASSESSMAGGAFF. The rearrangement joins TRBV6-1 to TRBJ1-1; the D gene is possibly TRBD1 (5 bases). The germline gives CDR1 MNHNS, CDR2 SASEGT. This CDR3 region has 14 residues. The ends were cut back, 2 bases at V and 10 bases at J, with 17 bases in the middle.